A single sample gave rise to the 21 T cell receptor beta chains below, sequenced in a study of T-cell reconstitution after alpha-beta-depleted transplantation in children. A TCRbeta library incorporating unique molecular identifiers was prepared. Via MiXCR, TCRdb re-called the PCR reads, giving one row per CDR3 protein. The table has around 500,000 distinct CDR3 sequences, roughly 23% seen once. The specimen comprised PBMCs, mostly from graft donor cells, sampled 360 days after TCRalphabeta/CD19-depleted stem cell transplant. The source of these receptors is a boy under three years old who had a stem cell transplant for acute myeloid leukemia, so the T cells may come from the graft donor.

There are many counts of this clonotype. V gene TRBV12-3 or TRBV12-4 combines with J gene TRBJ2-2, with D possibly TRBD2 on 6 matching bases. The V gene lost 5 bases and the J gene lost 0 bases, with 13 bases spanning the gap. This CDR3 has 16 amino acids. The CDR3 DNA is TGTGCCAGCAGTCCCCGACTAGATCCGAACACCGGGGAGCTGTTTTTT. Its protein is CASSPRLDPNTGELFF.

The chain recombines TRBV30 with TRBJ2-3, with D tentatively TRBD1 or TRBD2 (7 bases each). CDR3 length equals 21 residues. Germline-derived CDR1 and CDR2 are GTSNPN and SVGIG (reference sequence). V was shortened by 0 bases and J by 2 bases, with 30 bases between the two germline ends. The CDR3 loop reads CAWSVGGGEVGYPLFTDTQYF. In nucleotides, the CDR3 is TGTGCCTGGAGTGTGGGAGGGGGCGAAGTTGGATACCCCCTTTTCACAGATACGCAGTATTTT. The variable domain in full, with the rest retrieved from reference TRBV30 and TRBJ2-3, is SQTIHQWPATLVQPVGSPLSLECTVEGTSNPNLYWYRQAAGRGLQLLFYSVGIGQISSEVPQNLSASRPQDRQFILSSKKLLLSDSGFYLCAWSVGGGEVGYPLFTDTQYFGPGTRLTVL.

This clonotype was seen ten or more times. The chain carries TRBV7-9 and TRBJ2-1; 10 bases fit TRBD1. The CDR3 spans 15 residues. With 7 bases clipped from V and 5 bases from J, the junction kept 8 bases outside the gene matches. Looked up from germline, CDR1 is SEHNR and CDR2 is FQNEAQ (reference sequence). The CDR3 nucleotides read TGTGCCAGCAATTCCCCCGGGACAGGGGACAATGAGCAGTTCTTC. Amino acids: CASNSPGTGDNEQFF.

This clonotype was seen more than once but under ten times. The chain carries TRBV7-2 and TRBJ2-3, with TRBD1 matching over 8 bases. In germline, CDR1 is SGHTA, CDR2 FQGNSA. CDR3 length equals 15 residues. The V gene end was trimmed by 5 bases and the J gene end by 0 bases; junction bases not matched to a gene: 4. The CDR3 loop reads CASSTTGASTDTQYF. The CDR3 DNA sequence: TGTGCCAGCAGCACGACAGGGGCGAGCACAGATACGCAGTATTTT.

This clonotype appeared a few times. The CDR3 spells CSARGDRPYGYTF. CDR3 bases: TGCAGTGCTAGAGGGGACAGACCGTATGGCTACACCTTC. The chain carries TRBV20-1 and TRBJ1-2, with 7 nucleotides matching TRBD1. With V trimmed by 1 base and J by 5 bases, 4 bases remained unmatched. The CDR3 length is 13 residues. The germline gives CDR1 DFQATT, CDR2 SNEGSKA (reference sequence).

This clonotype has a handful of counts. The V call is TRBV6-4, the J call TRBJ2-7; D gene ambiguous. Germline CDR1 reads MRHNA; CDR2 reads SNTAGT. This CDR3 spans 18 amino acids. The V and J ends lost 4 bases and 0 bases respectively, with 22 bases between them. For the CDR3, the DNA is TGTGCCAGCAGTGGGGCAGAGGACCGAAAAAATCACTCCTACGAGCAGTACTTC. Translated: CASSGAEDRKNHSYEQYF.

CDR3 DNA: TGCAGTGCTACCCCCACAGACAATGAGCAGTTCTTC. It is translated as CSATPTDNEQFF. The chain combines TRBV20-1 with TRBJ2-1; D unclear. V lost 4 bases and J 5 bases, leaving 9 bases between the germline ends. CDR1 is DFQATT and CDR2 is SNEGSKA in the germline V gene (reference sequence). This CDR3 has 12 amino acids.

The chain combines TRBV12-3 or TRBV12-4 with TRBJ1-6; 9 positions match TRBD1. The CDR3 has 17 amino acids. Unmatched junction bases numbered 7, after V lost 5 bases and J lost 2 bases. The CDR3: CASSVGQGRPYNSPLHF. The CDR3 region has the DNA TGTGCCAGCAGTGTGGGACAGGGAAGACCCTATAATTCACCCCTCCACTTT.

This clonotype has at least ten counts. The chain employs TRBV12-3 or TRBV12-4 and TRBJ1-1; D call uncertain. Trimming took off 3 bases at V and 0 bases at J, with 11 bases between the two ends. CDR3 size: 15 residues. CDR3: CASSLGGPLNTEAFF. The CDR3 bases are TGTGCCAGCAGTTTGGGAGGGCCGTTGAACACTGAAGCTTTCTTT.

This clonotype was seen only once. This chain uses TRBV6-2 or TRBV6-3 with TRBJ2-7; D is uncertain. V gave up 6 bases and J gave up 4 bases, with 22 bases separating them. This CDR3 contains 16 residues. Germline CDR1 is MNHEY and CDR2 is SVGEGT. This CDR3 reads CASSSIMDRPRYEQYF. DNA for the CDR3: TGTGCCAGCAGCTCCATTATGGACCGGCCTAGGTACGAGCAGTACTTC.

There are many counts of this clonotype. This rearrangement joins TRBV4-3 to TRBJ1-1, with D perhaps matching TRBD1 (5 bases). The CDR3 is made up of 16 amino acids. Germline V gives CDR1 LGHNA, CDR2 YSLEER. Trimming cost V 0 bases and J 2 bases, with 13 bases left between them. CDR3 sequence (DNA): TGCGCCAGCAGCCAAGAAACCGACAGCCTAAACACTGAAGCTTTCTTT. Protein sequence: CASSQETDSLNTEAFF.

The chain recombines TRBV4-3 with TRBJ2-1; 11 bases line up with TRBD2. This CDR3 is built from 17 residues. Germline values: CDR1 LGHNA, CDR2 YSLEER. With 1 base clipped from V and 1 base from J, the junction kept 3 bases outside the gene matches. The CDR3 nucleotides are TGCGCCAGCAGCCAAGGTAGCGGGGGGGCGTCCTACAATGAGCAGTTCTTC. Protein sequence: CASSQGSGGASYNEQFF.

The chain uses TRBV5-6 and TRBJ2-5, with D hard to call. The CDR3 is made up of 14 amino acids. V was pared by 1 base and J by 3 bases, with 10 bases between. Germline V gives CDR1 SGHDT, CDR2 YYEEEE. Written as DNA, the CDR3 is TGTGCCAGCAGCTTGTTGGGTACCGAAGAGACCCAGTACTTC. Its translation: CASSLLGTEETQYF.

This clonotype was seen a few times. CDR3 in amino acids: CSARDVSSGANVLTF. The CDR3 DNA follows: TGCAGTGCTAGAGATGTGAGTTCTGGGGCCAACGTCCTGACTTTC. The chain is built from TRBV20-1 and TRBJ2-6; D gene unclear. The CDR3 is made up of 15 amino acids. The V end lost 0 bases, the J end lost 1 base, and 7 bases lay between the germline ends. The germline V gene encodes CDR1 DFQATT and CDR2 SNEGSKA (reference sequence).

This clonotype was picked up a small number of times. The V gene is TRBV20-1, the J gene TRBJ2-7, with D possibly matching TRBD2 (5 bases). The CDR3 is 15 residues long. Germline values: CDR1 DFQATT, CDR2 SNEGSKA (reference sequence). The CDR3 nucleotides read TGCAGCGGCGGTCTGGCAAAGGTGGGGAGCTACGAGCAGTACTTC. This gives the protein CSGGLAKVGSYEQYF.

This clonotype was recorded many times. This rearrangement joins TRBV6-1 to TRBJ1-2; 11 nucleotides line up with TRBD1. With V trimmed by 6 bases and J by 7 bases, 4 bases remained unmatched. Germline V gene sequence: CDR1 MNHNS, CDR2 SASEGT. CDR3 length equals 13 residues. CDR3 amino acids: CASSPGTGGGYTF. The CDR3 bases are TGTGCCAGCAGCCCCGGGACAGGGGGTGGCTACACCTTC.

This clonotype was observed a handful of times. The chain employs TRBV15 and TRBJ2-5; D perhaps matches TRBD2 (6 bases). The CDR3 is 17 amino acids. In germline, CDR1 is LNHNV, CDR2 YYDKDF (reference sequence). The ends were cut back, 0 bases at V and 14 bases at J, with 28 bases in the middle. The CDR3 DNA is TGTGCCACCAGCAGAGATGCAACTGGGGCCATGGCGGGAAGTGGTTACTTC. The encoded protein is CATSRDATGAMAGSGYF.

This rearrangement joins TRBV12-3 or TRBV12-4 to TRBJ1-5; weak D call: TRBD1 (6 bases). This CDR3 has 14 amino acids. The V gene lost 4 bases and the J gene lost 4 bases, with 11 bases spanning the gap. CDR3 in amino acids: CASSSHRDNQPQHF. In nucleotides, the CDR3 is TGTGCCAGCAGTTCCCACAGGGATAATCAGCCCCAGCATTTT.

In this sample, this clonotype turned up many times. This CDR3 is CASTKAARNEQYV. As DNA, the CDR3 is TGTGCCAGCACTAAAGCGGCTAGGAACGAGCAGTACGTC. The J gene is TRBJ2-7, the V gene TRBV7-9; perhaps TRBD2 as D (5 bases). The CDR3 totals 13 residues. CDR1 and CDR2 (germline): SEHNR, FQNEAQ (reference sequence). Trimming took 7 bases from V and 5 from J, leaving 15 bases between them.

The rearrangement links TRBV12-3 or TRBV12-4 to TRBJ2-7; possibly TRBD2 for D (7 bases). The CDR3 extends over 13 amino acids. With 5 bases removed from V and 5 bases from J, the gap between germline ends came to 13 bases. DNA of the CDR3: TGTGCCAGCAGTCCTCAAGGGGGGGACGAGCAGTACGTC. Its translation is CASSPQGGDEQYV.

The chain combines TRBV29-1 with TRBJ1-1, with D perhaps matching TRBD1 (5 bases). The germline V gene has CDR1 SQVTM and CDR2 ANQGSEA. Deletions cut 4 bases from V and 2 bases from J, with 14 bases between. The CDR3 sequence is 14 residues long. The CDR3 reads CSVVGRFGNTEAFF. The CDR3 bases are TGCAGCGTTGTGGGGCGATTCGGCAACACTGAAGCTTTCTTT. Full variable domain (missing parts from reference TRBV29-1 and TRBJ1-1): SAVISQKPSRDICQRGTSLTIQCQVDSQVTMMFWYRQQPGQSLTLIATANQGSEATYESGFVIDKFPISRPNLTFSTLTVSNMSPEDSSIYLCSVVGRFGNTEAFFGQGTRLTVV.